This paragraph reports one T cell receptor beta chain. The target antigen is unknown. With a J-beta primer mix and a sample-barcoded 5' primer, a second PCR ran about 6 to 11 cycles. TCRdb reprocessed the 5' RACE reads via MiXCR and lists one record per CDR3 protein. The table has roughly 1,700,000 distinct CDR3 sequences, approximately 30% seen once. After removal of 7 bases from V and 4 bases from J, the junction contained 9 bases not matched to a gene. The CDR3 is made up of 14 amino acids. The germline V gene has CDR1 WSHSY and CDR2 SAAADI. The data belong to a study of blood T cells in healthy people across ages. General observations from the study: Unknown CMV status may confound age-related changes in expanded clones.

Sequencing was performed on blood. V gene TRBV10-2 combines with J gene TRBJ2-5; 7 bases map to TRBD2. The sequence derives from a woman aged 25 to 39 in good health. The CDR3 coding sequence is TGCGCCAGCATCGGACGGGAGGCAGGAGAGACCCAGTACTTC. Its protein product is CASIGREAGETQYF.